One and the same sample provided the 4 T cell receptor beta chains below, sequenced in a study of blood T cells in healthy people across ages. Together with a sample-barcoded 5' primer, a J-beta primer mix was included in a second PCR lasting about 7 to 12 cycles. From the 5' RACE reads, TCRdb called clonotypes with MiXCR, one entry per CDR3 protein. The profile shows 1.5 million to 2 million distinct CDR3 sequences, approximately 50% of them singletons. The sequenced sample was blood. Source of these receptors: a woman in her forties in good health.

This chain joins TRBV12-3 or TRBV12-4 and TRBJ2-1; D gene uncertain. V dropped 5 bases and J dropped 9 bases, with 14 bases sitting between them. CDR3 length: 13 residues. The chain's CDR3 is CASSVESVTEQFF. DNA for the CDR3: TGTGCCAGCAGTGTAGAGAGTGTCACTGAGCAGTTCTTC.

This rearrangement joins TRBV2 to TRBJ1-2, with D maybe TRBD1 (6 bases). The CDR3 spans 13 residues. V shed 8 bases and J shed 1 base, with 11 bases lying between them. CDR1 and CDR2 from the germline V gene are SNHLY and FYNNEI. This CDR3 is CASPGGINYGYTF. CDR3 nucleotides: TGTGCCAGCCCCGGGGGCATTAACTATGGCTACACCTTC.

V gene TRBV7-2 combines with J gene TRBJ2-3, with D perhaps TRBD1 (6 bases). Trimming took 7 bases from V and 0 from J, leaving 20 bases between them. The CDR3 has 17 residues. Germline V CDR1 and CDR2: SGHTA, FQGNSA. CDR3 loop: CASNQAWAGVSTDTQYF. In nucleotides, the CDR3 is TGTGCCAGCAACCAGGCATGGGCAGGGGTGAGCACAGATACGCAGTATTTT.

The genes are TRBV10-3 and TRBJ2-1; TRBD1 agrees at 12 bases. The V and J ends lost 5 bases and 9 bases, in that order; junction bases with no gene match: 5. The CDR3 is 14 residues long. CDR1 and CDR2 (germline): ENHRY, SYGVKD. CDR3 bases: TGTGCCATCAGTTCGGGACAGGGGGCAGGTGAGCAGTTCTTC. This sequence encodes CAISSGQGAGEQFF.